What follows are 29 T cell receptor beta chains derived from one specimen sequenced in a study of Graves' ophthalmopathy and Graves' hyperthyroidism. RNA transcripts served as template for amplifying TCR beta CDR3 sequences. First-round RT-PCR with HTBI primers preceded a second-round multiplex PCR. TCRdb recomputed calls from the multiplex PCR reads with MiXCR, one row per CDR3 protein. Among about 220,000 distinct CDR3 sequences listed, 20% to 25% were seen once. The material sequenced was peripheral blood. The source is a woman between 50 and 59 years old with Graves' ophthalmopathy.

Regarding this clonotype: This clone may be a read error of a much larger clone one base away. The J gene is TRBJ2-5, the V gene TRBV18, with unresolved D. CDR1 KGHSH and CDR2 LQKENI come from the germline V gene. This CDR3 spans 13 amino acids. CDR3: CAGSPPTQETQYF. The CDR3 DNA is TGTGCCGGCTCACCTCCAACGCAAGAGACCCAGTACTTC.

This clonotype was counted many times. V and J are TRBV28 and TRBJ2-7; TRBD2 agrees at 9 bases. The CDR3 covers 18 residues. Unmatched junction bases numbered 16, after V lost 4 bases and J lost 3 bases. Per germline, CDR1 MDHEN and CDR2 SYDVKM. The CDR3 DNA reads TGTGCCAGCAGTTCACCGGGACTAGCTAACTCTCTTGGCTACGAGCAGTACTTC. Its translation: CASSSPGLANSLGYEQYF.

The V gene is TRBV12-3 or TRBV12-4, the J gene TRBJ2-4; D is perhaps TRBD1 or TRBD2 (5 bases each). This CDR3 comprises 20 residues. V dropped 6 bases and J dropped 0 bases, with 27 bases sitting between them. As DNA, the CDR3 is TGTGCCAGCAGCCCAACTCTTGGGGCGGGCTCGGTCCTAGCCAAAAACATTCAGTACTTC. Translating it yields CASSPTLGAGSVLAKNIQYF.

The rearrangement links TRBV6-5 to TRBJ2-7; TRBD1 agrees at 10 bases. V dropped 3 bases and J dropped 5; count of bases not matched to a gene: 10. The CDR3 spans 16 residues. Germline assignment: CDR1 MNHEY and CDR2 SVGAGI. The CDR3 protein is CASSYARTGGFNEQYF. The CDR3, as DNA: TGTGCCAGCAGTTATGCTAGGACAGGGGGTTTCAACGAGCAGTACTTC.

This clonotype was observed many times. In DNA, the CDR3 is TGTGCCAGCAGCACCAATATAGCGGGAGGGGAGACCCAGTACTTC. It translates to CASSTNIAGGETQYF. This chain uses TRBV5-8 with TRBJ2-5; 11 bases agree with TRBD2. In germline, CDR1 is SGHTS, CDR2 YDEGEE. The CDR3 covers 15 residues. V lost 4 bases and J lost 5; bases outside the gene matches: 7.

The chain links TRBV6-1 to TRBJ1-2; maybe TRBD1 (5 bases). CDR3 length: 13 residues. The V gene's germline CDR1 is MNHNS and CDR2 SASEGT. V shed 6 bases and J shed 3 bases, with 11 bases lying between them. CDR3 sequence: CASSNTGHYGYTF. In DNA, the CDR3 is TGTGCCAGCAGCAACACGGGGCACTATGGCTACACCTTC.

This clonotype was counted at least ten times. The chain uses TRBV15 and TRBJ1-2, with 7 positions matching TRBD1. The CDR3 covers 16 residues. Germline assignment: CDR1 LNHNV and CDR2 YYDKDF (reference sequence). V lost 3 bases and J lost 4; bases outside the gene matches: 11. The DNA for the CDR3 is TGTGCCACCAGCAGGGGACAGAAGGGGGGCGTCTATGGCTACACCTTC. This codes for CATSRGQKGGVYGYTF. The variable domain in full, with the rest retrieved from reference TRBV15 and TRBJ1-2, is DAMVIQNPRYQVTQFGKPVTLSCSQTLNHNVMYWYQQKSSQAPKLLFHYYDKDFNNEADTPDNFQSRRPNTSFCFLDIRSPGLGDTAMYLCATSRGQKGGVYGYTFGSGTRLTVV.

This clonotype showed up just a few times. The rearrangement links TRBV4-1 to TRBJ2-7; D is perhaps TRBD1 (9 bases). V gave up 5 bases and J gave up 0 bases, with 29 bases separating them. Germline values: CDR1 MGHRA, CDR2 YSYEKL. The CDR3 runs to 20 residues. CDR3 bases: TGCGCCAGCAGCGTCATTTGGGGACAGGGAGTAGCGGGGAGCTCCTACGAGCAGTACTTC. Residues: CASSVIWGQGVAGSSYEQYF.

This clonotype was picked up a small number of times. The chain employs TRBV18 and TRBJ1-5; TRBD1 agrees at 9 bases. The CDR3 covers 16 residues. Germline values: CDR1 KGHSH, CDR2 LQKENI. V lost 3 bases to trimming and J lost 6 bases; unmatched junction nucleotides: 9. Written as DNA, the CDR3 is TGTGCCAGCTCACCCCGGGACAGGGTTAGGGGTCAGCCCCAGCATTTT. Protein product: CASSPRDRVRGQPQHF.

This chain uses TRBV28 with TRBJ1-1, with 8 nucleotides matching TRBD1. The V gene's germline CDR1 is MDHEN and CDR2 SYDVKM. J lost 10 bases, V lost 3 bases, and 4 bases had no gene match. The CDR3 runs 12 residues. CDR3 DNA sequence: TGTGCCAGCAGTTTCCTACAGGGGGTAGCTTTCTTT. Translated, it gives CASSFLQGVAFF.

In its sample, this clonotype was seen many times. V gene TRBV20-1 combines with J gene TRBJ2-5; 8 nucleotides match TRBD1. Germline values: CDR1 DFQATT, CDR2 SNEGSKA (reference sequence). Unmatched junction bases numbered 10, after V lost 6 bases and J lost 4 bases. This CDR3 is 14 amino acids long. The CDR3 sequence: CSASAGGRLETQYF. The CDR3 DNA reads TGCAGTGCGAGCGCAGGGGGCCGATTAGAGACCCAGTACTTC.

The sample holds one count of this clonotype. A junction end diverges from the germline sequence, so it may reflect a read error. The V gene is TRBV11-2, the J gene TRBJ2-7; 10 bases line up with TRBD1. This CDR3 is built from 16 residues. The germline CDR1 and CDR2 sequences are SGHAT and FQNNGV. The CDR3 spells CANSFTPGQGAYEQYF. The DNA of the CDR3 is TGTGCCAACAGCTTCACGCCCGGACAGGGGGCCTACGAGCAGTACTTC.

This clonotype was recorded many times. The chain carries TRBV3-1 and TRBJ2-7, with D maybe TRBD2 (5 bases). With 6 bases removed from V and 9 bases from J, the gap between germline ends came to 15 bases. Germline loops: CDR1 LGHDT, CDR2 YNNKEL (reference sequence). The CDR3 runs to 12 residues. In nucleotides, the CDR3 is TGTGCCAGCAGTAAAAATTCTGGGAGGCAGTACTTC. It encodes CASSKNSGRQYF.

This clonotype was observed at least ten times. V and J are TRBV5-1 and TRBJ2-4; 11 nucleotides agree with TRBD1. Germline-derived CDR1 and CDR2 are SGHRS and YFSETQ. V shed 3 bases, J shed 8 bases, and the junction held 4 bases outside the gene matches. This CDR3 has 14 amino acids. The CDR3 protein is CASSSGQGAYIQYF. In DNA, the CDR3 is TGCGCCAGCAGCTCCGGACAGGGGGCATACATTCAGTACTTC.

This clonotype has more than one count but fewer than ten. V is TRBV11-1 and J is TRBJ1-3; D is unclear. The CDR3 runs 16 residues. Trimming cost V 4 bases and J 2 bases, with 15 bases left between them. Germline CDR1 is SGHAT and CDR2 is FQDESV (reference sequence). The CDR3 spells CASSSAGLTAGNTIYF. Written as DNA, the CDR3 is TGTGCCAGCAGCTCCGCTGGCCTTACCGCTGGAAACACCATATATTTT.

In its sample, this clonotype was seen many times. The rearrangement links TRBV20-1 to TRBJ1-3; D is undetermined. Germline lookup yields CDR1 DFQATT and CDR2 SNEGSKA (reference sequence). The CDR3 spans 13 residues. Between the trimmed V and J ends, which lost 0 bases and 9 bases, there was a span of 12 bases. CDR3 nucleotides: TGCAGTGCTAGAGATCGGCTCCCCGGCACCATATATTTT. Its protein product is CSARDRLPGTIYF.

This clonotype was seen ten or more times. This chain connects TRBV6-1 to TRBJ1-5, with TRBD1 matching over 7 bases. With V trimmed by 5 bases and J by 2 bases, 6 bases remained unmatched. Germline values: CDR1 MNHNS, CDR2 SASEGT. CDR3 length equals 15 residues. CDR3 residues: CASSTQGVGNQPQHF. In DNA form, the CDR3 reads TGTGCCAGCAGTACCCAGGGGGTGGGCAATCAGCCCCAGCATTTT.

There are many counts of this clonotype. The J gene is TRBJ2-6, the V gene TRBV6-2 or TRBV6-3; 8 bases line up with TRBD1. Germline V gene data show CDR1 as MNHEY and CDR2 as SVGEGT. The V segment lost 6 bases and the J segment 18 bases; nucleotides outside the gene matches: 19. The CDR3 length is 15 residues. The CDR3, as DNA: TGTGCCAGCAGGGAACCGACAGGGGCCCGCCTAAGGCCGACTTTC. Amino acids: CASREPTGARLRPTF.

This clonotype has a count of ten or more. The gene calls are TRBV24-1 and TRBJ2-7; D call uncertain. Trimming stripped 1 base from V and 9 bases from J, with 12 bases between. Germline lookup yields CDR1 KGHDR and CDR2 SFDVKD. The CDR3 loop spans 13 amino acids. The CDR3 loop reads CATSDLDPSPQYF. The CDR3 DNA reads TGTGCCACCAGTGATTTAGACCCCTCCCCGCAGTACTTC.

This clonotype was observed many times. The chain carries TRBV20-1 and TRBJ1-5; 8 positions match TRBD1. The trim removed 6 bases at V and 5 bases at J, leaving 9 bases unmatched. Germline-derived CDR1 and CDR2 are DFQATT and SNEGSKA (reference sequence). CDR3 length: 14 amino acids. In DNA, the CDR3 is TGCAGTGCCCTAAAAAACAGGGGGTATCAGCCCCAGCATTTT. It translates to CSALKNRGYQPQHF.

The chain uses TRBV20-1 and TRBJ1-1, with 10 bases identical to TRBD1. J lost 4 bases, V lost 6 bases, and 11 bases had no gene match. The CDR3 covers 15 residues. Germline values: CDR1 DFQATT, CDR2 SNEGSKA (reference sequence). The CDR3 spells CSATRGQGMGTEAFF. The CDR3 coding sequence is TGCAGTGCCACTAGGGGACAGGGGATGGGCACTGAAGCTTTCTTT.

This clonotype was seen at least ten times. V gene TRBV5-1 combines with J gene TRBJ1-6; D unresolved. Looked up from germline, CDR1 is SGHRS and CDR2 is YFSETQ. Between the trimmed V and J ends, which lost 4 bases and 7 bases, there was a span of 15 bases. The CDR3 runs 15 residues. DNA of the CDR3: TGCGCCAGCAGCACGGACCGGTCTGGGAATTCACCCCTCCACTTT. It translates to CASSTDRSGNSPLHF.

There are many counts of this clonotype. This rearrangement joins TRBV20-1 to TRBJ2-7, with TRBD2 identical over 8 bases. Per germline, CDR1 DFQATT and CDR2 SNEGSKA (reference sequence). After removal of 1 base from V and 3 bases from J, the junction contained 5 bases not matched to a gene. The length of the CDR3 is 14 residues. The CDR3 sequence is CSARVAGGGYEQYF. DNA of the CDR3: TGCAGTGCTAGAGTCGCGGGAGGAGGCTACGAGCAGTACTTC.

In its sample, this clonotype was seen many times. This chain uses TRBV12-3 or TRBV12-4 with TRBJ2-5; TRBD2 aligns across 14 bases. With V trimmed by 7 bases and J by 5 bases, 9 bases remained unmatched. This CDR3 has 16 amino acids. The CDR3 coding sequence is TGTGCCAGCAAACCGGGACTAGCGGGAGTTTCCGAGACCCAGTACTTC. Amino acids: CASKPGLAGVSETQYF.

There are many counts of this clonotype. The chain links TRBV6-1 to TRBJ2-5; the D is unclear. V lost 6 bases and J lost 3, with 14 bases in between. CDR3 size: 14 residues. CDR1 is MNHNS, CDR2 SASEGT, per germline. In DNA, the CDR3 is TGTGCCAGCAGACGATTCAGGTCGGAAGAGACCCAGTACTTC. Encoded protein: CASRRFRSEETQYF.

This clonotype appeared many times. The rearrangement joins TRBV14 to TRBJ1-6, with D possibly being TRBD1 (5 bases). The CDR3 is made up of 14 amino acids. Trimming took off 2 bases at V and 7 bases at J, with 9 bases between the two ends. Germline CDR1 SGHDN, CDR2 FVKESK. In DNA form, the CDR3 reads TGTGCCAGCAGCCAATTGGACACCAATTCACCCCTCCACTTT. It codes for CASSQLDTNSPLHF.

This clonotype was seen ten or more times. This chain connects TRBV18 to TRBJ2-7, with 9 bases matching TRBD2. Trimming at V came to 2 bases and at J to 4 bases, leaving 0 bases not matched to a gene. The CDR3 contains 13 residues. Germline CDR1 is KGHSH and CDR2 is LQKENI. This chain's CDR3 is CASSPTSGYEQYF. CDR3 nucleotides: TGTGCCAGCTCACCAACTAGCGGGTACGAGCAGTACTTC.

This clonotype was observed at least ten times. The CDR3 spells CSVFGHPRLPGNIQYF. CDR3 DNA sequence: TGCAGCGTTTTCGGACATCCAAGGCTTCCCGGGAACATTCAGTACTTC. The V and J genes are TRBV29-1 and TRBJ2-4; tentative D call: TRBD1 (5 bases). Germline CDR1 SQVTM, CDR2 ANQGSEA. The CDR3 is 16 amino acids. V lost 5 bases to trimming and J lost 7 bases, with 24 bases between them. The variable domain in full, with the rest retrieved from reference TRBV29-1 and TRBJ2-4, is SAVISQKPSRDICQRGTSLTIQCQVDSQVTMMFWYRQQPGQSLTLIATANQGSEATYESGFVIDKFPISRPNLTFSTLTVSNMSPEDSSIYLCSVFGHPRLPGNIQYFGAGTRLSVL.

As to this clonotype: This could be a read error, since a much larger clone is one nucleotide away. The chain carries TRBV19 and TRBJ1-3; the D gene is possibly TRBD1 (5 bases). CDR1 LNHDA and CDR2 SQIVND come from the germline V gene (reference sequence). The CDR3 is made up of 15 amino acids. CDR3 residues: CGSNIGGDSGNTIYF. The CDR3 DNA sequence: TGTGGCAGTAATATTGGAGGGGACTCTGGAAACACCATATATTTT.